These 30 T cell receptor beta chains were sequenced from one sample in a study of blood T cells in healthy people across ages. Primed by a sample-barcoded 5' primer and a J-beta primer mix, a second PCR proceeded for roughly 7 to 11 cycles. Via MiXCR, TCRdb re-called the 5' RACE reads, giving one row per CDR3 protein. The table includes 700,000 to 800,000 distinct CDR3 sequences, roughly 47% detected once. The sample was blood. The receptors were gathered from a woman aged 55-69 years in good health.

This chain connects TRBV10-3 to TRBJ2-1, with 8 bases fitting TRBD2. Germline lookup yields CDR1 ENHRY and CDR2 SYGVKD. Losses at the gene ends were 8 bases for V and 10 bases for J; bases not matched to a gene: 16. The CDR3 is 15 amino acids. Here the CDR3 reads CAILRAPSGPSEQFF. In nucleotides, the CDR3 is TGTGCCATCTTGAGGGCGCCTAGCGGGCCAAGCGAGCAGTTCTTC.

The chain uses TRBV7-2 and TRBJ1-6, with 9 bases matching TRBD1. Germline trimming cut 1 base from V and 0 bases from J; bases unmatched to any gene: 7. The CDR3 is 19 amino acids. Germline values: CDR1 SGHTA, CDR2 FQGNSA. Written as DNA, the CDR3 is TGTGCCAGCAGCTTAGGACTGGGACAGGGAGTCTCCTATAATTCACCCCTCCACTTT. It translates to CASSLGLGQGVSYNSPLHF.

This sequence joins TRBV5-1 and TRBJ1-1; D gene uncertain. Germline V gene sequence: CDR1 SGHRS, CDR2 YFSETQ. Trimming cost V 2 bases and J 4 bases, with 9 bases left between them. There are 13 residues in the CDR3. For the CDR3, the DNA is TGCGCCAGCAGCTTCTCGGACGGCACTGAAGCTTTCTTT. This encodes CASSFSDGTEAFF.

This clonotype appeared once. CDR3 sequence reads: CAISGLAQTSYEQYF. CDR3 DNA sequence: TGTGCCATCAGCGGACTAGCCCAAACCTCCTACGAGCAGTACTTC. The chain employs TRBV10-3 and TRBJ2-7, with TRBD2 identical over 8 bases. V lost 6 bases to trimming and J lost 0 bases; unmatched junction nucleotides: 7. The CDR3 length is 15 residues. CDR1 and CDR2 (germline): ENHRY, SYGVKD.

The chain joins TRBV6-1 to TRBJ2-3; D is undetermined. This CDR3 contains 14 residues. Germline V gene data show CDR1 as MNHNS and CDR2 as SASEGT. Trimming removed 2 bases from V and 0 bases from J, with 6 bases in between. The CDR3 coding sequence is TGTGCCAGCAGTGAACTTACTAGCACAGATACGCAGTATTTT. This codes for CASSELTSTDTQYF.

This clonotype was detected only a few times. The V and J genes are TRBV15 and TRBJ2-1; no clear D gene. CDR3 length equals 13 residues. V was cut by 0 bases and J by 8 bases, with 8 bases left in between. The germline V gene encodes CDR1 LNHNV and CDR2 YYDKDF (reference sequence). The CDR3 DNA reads TGTGCCACCAGCAGAGATTCCCGGGATGAGCAGTTCTTC. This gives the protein CATSRDSRDEQFF.

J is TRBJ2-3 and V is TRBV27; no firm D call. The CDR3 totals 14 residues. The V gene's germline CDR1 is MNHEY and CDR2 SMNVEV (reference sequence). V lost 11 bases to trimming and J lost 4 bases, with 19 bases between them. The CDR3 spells CAVKAAMVADTQYF. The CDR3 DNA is TGTGCCGTGAAGGCGGCCATGGTGGCAGATACGCAGTATTTT.

In DNA form, the CDR3 reads TGTGCCAGCAGTGAAAAGAGACTAGGGACAGATACGCAGTATTTT. Its protein is CASSEKRLGTDTQYF. The J gene is TRBJ2-3, the V gene TRBV2; a weak D match, TRBD2 (6 bases). V lost 2 bases to trimming and J lost 3 bases, with 12 bases between them. This CDR3 has 15 residues. Germline V CDR1 and CDR2: SNHLY, FYNNEI.

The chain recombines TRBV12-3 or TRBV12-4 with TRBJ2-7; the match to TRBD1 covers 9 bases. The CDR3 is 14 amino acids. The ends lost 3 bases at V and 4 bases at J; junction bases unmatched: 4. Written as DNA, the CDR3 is TGTGCCAGCAGTTTTAGACAGGGGGGGTACGAGCAGTACTTC. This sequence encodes CASSFRQGGYEQYF.

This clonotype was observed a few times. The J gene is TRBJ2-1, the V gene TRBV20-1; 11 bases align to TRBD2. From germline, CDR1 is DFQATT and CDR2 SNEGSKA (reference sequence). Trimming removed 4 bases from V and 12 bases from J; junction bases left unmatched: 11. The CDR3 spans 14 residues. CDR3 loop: CSATTSGVLSGQFF. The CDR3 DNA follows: TGCAGTGCTACGACTAGCGGGGTCCTAAGCGGGCAGTTCTTC.

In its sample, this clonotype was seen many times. CDR3 nucleotides: TGTGCCATCAGTGTGACCGGGCTCATCAACCAATACAATGAGCAGTTCTTC. Amino acids: CAISVTGLINQYNEQFF. This chain joins TRBV10-3 and TRBJ2-1; D unclear. Germline V CDR1 and CDR2: ENHRY, SYGVKD. This CDR3 is built from 17 residues. Trimming removed 4 bases from V and 4 bases from J, with 20 bases in between.

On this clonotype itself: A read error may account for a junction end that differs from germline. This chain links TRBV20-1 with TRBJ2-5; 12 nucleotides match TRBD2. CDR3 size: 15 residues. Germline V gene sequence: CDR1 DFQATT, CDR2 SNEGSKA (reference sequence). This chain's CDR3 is CSAHTSGGIFYEQCF. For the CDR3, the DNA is TGCAGTGCCCACACTAGCGGGGGGATCTTTTACGAGCAGTGCTTC.

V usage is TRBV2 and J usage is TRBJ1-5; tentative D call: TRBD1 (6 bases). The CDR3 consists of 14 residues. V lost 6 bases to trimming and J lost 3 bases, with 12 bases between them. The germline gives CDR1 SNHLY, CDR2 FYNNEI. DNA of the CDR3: TGTGCCAGCAGCGTTGGACAGTACAATCAGCCCCAGCATTTT. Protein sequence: CASSVGQYNQPQHF.

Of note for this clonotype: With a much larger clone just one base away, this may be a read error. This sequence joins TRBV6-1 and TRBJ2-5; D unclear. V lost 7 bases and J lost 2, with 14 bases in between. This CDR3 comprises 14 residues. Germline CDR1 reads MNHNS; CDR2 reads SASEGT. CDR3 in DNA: TGTGCCAGCAATGAGGCGTCCGGGCAAGAGACCCAGTACTTC. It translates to CASNEASGQETQYF.

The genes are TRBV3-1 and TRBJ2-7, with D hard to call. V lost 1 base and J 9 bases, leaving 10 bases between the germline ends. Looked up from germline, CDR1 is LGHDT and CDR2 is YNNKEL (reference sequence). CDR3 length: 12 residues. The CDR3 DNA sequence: TGTGCCAGCAGCCAAGGGCCGGGCGGGCAGTACTTC. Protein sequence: CASSQGPGGQYF.

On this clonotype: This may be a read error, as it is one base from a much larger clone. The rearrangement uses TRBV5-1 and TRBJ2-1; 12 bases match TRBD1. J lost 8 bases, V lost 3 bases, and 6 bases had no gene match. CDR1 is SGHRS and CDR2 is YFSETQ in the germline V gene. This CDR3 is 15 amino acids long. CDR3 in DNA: TGCGCCAGCAGCTGGGCGGGACAGGGGGCGGATGAGCAGTTCTTC. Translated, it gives CASSWAGQGADEQFF. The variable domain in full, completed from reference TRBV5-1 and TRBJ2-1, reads KAGVTQTPRYLIKTRGQQVTLSCSPISGHRSVSWYQQTPGQGLQFLFEYFSETQRNKGNFPGRFSGRQFSNSRSEMNVSTLELGDSALYLCASSWAGQGADEQFFGPGTRLTVL.

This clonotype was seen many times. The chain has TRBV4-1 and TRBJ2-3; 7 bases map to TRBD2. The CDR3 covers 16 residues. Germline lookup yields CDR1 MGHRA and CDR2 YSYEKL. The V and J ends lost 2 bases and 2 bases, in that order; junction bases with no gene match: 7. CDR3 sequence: CASSQSGLTNTDTQYF. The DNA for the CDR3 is TGCGCCAGCAGCCAATCGGGACTAACTAACACAGATACGCAGTATTTT.

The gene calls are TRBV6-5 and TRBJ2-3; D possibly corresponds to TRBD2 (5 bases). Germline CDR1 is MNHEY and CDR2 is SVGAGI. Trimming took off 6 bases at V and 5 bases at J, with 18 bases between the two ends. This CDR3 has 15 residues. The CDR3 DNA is TGTGCCAGCAGCCCGACCGAAAAGAGGGAAGATACGCAGTATTTT. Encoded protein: CASSPTEKREDTQYF.

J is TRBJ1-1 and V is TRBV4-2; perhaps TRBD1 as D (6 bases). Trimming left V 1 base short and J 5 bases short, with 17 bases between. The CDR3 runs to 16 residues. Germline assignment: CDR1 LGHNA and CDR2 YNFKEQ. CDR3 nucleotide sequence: TGTGCCAGCAGCCAAGTGATTCGGGGGCCGCGAACTGAAGCTTTCTTT. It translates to CASSQVIRGPRTEAFF.

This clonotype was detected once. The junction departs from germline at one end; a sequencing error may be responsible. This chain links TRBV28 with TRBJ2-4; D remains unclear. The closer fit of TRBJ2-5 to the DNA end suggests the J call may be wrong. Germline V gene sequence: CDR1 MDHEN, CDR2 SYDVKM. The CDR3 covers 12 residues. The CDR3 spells CAGSSVVETQYF. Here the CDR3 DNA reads TGTGCCGGCAGTTCCGTCGTGGAGACCCAGTACTTC.

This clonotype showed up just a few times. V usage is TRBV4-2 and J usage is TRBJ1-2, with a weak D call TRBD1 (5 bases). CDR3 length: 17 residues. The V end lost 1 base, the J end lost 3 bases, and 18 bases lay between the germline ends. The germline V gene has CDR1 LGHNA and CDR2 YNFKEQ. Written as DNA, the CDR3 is TGTGCCAGCAGCCAAGTTGAAGTGGGACGGGGAGACTATGGCTACACCTTC. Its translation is CASSQVEVGRGDYGYTF.

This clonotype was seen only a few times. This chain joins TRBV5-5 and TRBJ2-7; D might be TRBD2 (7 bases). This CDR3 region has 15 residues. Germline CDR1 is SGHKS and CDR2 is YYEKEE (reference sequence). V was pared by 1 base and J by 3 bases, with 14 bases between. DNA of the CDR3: TGTGCCAGCAGCTTGCCGGGAGGAGGGGGCTACGAGCAGTACTTC. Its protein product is CASSLPGGGGYEQYF.

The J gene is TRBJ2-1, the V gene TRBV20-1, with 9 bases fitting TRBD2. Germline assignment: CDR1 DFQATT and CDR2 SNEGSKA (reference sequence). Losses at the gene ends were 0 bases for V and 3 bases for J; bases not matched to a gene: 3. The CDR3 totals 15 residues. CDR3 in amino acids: CSAREGAGGYNEQFF. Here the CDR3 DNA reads TGCAGTGCTAGAGAGGGAGCGGGGGGCTACAATGAGCAGTTCTTC.

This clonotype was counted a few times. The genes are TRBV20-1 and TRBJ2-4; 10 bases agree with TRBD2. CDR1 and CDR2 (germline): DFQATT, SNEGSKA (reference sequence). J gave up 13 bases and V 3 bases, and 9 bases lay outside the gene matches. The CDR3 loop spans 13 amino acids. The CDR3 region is CSASLAGAGEQYF. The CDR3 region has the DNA TGCAGTGCTAGTCTAGCGGGAGCAGGGGAGCAGTACTTC.

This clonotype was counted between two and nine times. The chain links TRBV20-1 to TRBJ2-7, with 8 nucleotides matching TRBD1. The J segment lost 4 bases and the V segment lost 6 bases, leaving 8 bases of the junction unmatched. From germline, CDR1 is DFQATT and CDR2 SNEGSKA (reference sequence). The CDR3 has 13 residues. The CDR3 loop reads CSAAGTGKYEQYF. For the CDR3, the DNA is TGCAGTGCCGCGGGGACAGGCAAGTACGAGCAGTACTTC.

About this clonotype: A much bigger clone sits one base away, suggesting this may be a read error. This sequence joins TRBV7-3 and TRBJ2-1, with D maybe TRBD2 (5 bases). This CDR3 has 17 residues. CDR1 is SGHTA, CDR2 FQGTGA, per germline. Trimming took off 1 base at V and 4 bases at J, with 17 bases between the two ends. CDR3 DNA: TGTGCCAGCAGCTTAAACCTGCGGGTGGCCTATTACAATGAGCAGTTCTTC. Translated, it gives CASSLNLRVAYYNEQFF.

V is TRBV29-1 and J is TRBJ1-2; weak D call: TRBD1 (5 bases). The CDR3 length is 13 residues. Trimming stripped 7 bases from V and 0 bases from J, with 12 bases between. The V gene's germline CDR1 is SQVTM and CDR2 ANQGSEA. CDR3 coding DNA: TGCAGCGCCTCTCGGGACCCTAACTATGGCTACACCTTC. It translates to CSASRDPNYGYTF.

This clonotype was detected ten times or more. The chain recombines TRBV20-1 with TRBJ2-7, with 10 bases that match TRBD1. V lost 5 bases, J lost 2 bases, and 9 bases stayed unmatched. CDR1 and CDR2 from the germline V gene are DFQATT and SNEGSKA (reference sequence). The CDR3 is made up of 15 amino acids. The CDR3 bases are TGCAGTGCTCCAGACATGGGACAGGGGACCTACGAGCAGTACTTC. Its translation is CSAPDMGQGTYEQYF.

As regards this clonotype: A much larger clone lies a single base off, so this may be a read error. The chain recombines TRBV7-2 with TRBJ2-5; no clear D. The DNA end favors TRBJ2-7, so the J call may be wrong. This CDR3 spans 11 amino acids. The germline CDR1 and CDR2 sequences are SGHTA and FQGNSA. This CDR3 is CASSFLHEQYF. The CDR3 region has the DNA TGTGCCAGCAGCTTCCTCCACGAGCAGTACTTC.

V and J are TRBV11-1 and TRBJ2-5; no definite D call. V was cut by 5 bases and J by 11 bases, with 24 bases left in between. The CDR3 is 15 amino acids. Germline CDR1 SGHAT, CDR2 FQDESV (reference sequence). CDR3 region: CASSPAPEPYNEQYF. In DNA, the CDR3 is TGTGCCAGCAGCCCCGCTCCTGAACCCTACAATGAGCAGTACTTC.